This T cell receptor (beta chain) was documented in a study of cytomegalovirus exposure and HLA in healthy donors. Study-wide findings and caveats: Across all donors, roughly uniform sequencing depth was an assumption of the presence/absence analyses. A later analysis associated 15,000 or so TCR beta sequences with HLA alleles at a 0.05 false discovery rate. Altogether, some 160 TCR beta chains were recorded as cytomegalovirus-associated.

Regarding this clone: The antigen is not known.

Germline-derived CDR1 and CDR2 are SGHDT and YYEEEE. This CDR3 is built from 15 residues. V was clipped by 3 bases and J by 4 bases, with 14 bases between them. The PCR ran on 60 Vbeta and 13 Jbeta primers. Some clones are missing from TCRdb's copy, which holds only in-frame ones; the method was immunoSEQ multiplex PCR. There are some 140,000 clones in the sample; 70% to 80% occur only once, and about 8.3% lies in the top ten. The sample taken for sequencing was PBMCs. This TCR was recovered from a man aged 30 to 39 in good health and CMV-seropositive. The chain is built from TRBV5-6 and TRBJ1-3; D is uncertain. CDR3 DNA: TGTGCCAGCAGCTCTCGACGGGTACCAGGAAACACCATATATTTT. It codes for CASSSRRVPGNTIYF.